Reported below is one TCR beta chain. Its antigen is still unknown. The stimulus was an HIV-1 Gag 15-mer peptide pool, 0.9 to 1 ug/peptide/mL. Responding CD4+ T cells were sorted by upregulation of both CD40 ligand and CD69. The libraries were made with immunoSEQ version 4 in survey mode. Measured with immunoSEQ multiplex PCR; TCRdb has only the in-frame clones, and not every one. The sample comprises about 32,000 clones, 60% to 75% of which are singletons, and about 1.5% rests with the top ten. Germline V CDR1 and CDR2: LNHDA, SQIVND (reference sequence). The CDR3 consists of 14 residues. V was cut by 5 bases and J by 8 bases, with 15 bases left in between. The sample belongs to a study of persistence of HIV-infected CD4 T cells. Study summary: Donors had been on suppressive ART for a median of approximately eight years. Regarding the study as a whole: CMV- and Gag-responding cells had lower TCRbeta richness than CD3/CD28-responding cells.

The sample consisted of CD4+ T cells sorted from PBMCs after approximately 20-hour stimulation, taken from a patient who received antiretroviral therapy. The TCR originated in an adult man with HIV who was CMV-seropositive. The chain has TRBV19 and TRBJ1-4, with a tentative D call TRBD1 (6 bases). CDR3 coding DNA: TGTGCCAGTAGTTCGGGACACAAGGCGGAAAAACTGTTTTTT. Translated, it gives CASSSGHKAEKLFF.